This T cell receptor (beta chain) was sequenced for a study of T cells after posttransplantation cyclophosphamide (dated by TCRdb to about 2016). Background on the whole study: Using TRB sequencing, the study followed how the T cell repertoire rebuilt after myeloablative bone marrow transplantation with posttransplantation cyclophosphamide given as GVHD prophylaxis. Antigen receptor sequencing was done on samples from 35 PTCy-treated patients and from over 15 related bone marrow donors of those patients. TRB sequencing was performed on blood from all 35 or so PTCy patients with 1-year posttransplant specimens. In 3 patients, TRB sequencing was also performed on up to 3 more blood samples taken 2 to 5.2 years after transplant, and in 4 patients, pretransplant blood was also TRB-sequenced. Because TRA and TRB clonality were tightly correlated in 9 samples, subsequent TCR analyses were focused on TRB only. Public TRB sequences were queried against a database of over 3,000 sequences associated with responses to pathogens, tumor antigens, self-antigens and alloantigens.

Genomic DNA was the input for TRB sequencing, which was run either with the immunoSEQ assay at survey resolution or with the hsTCRB kit. As for how the authors treated the data: Initial read processing used immunoSEQ software, and repertoire analyses used the LymphoSeq R package. For each TRB dataset, clonality was calculated as 1 minus normalized Shannon entropy, and the Gini coefficient was computed as well. Phenotypes of unsorted samples were inferred by mapping TRB sequences from sorted subsets of the recipient or donor onto unsorted samples of the same recipient. The table was pulled from immuneACCESS by TCRdb, which kept in-frame rearrangements only. Such tables lose some clones; where checked, under half of the loss comes from unresolved V genes, and the rest has no known cause. The DNA gave D and trimming, while V, J and clone size come from that table. For this sample there are 25,000 to 35,000 clones; over 85% appear just once. The ten biggest clones cover more than 12% of the sample.

From a lookup of the germline V gene (reference sequence), CDR1 and CDR2 are SEHNR and FQNEAQ. There are 15 amino acids in the CDR3, from cysteine to phenylalanine inclusive. The sequence is cut down to CDR3 DNA, 45 bases in frame from base 1. Trimming takes 5 bases off V and 5 bases off J; junction bases not matched to a gene: 10. The PTCy-treated patients were enrolled in a prospective multi-institutional clinical trial. Peripheral blood and bone marrow mononuclear cells were isolated by Ficoll-Hypaque density centrifugation and cryopreserved. In the case of this clone: This clone's antigen is unknown. Nothing much larger sits one base from this clone, and base qualities are not available.

General findings and caveats noted by the study authors: Donor-recipient similarity was low at 1-2 months but rose over the first year, and later blood repertoires were often dominated by donor CD8+ memory clones. The TRB repertoires of T cells infiltrating skin or GI tract showed only limited overlap with the TRB repertoires of T cells in blood. Across some 45 patients, TRB clonality was highly associated with recipient CMV seropositivity and CMV reactivation, and PTCy diversity was similar to diversity in CNI/methotrexate controls.

The rearrangement joined TRBV7-9 to TRBJ2-5; 8 bases in between match TRBD1. The origin of this receptor is a woman aged 40 to 49 with a blood cancer, CMV-positive, and with a related stem cell donor. The material sequenced was PBMCs. The DNA sequence is as follows: TGTGCCAGCAGCCAAGAAAGGGGACAGGCGGAGACCCAGTACTTC. Translated, this is CASSQERGQAETQYF.